This paragraph covers one TCR beta chain sequence. Its matching antigen is unknown. The data are from a study of siplizumab effects on memory and regulatory T cells. Assay: immunoSEQ multiplex PCR; the TCRdb copy retains only in-frame clones and omits some. The repertoire holds approximately 100,000 clones, with 85% to 95% as singletons. Findings of the study overall: Naive or memory phenotype assignment was not possible for roughly 75-95% of proliferating CD4+ or CD8+ clones.

This receptor was obtained from a human donor in good health. Source material: non-Treg CD4+ T cells sorted from blood.

CDR3 protein: CASSQNAVEQYF. In DNA form, the CDR3 reads TGTGCCAGCAGCCAAAATGCTGTCGAGCAGTACTTC. The chain links TRBV11-2 to TRBJ2-7; unclear D gene. Germline CDR1 SGHAT, CDR2 FQNNGV. V shed 5 bases and J shed 6 bases, with 11 bases lying between them. CDR3 length equals 12 residues.